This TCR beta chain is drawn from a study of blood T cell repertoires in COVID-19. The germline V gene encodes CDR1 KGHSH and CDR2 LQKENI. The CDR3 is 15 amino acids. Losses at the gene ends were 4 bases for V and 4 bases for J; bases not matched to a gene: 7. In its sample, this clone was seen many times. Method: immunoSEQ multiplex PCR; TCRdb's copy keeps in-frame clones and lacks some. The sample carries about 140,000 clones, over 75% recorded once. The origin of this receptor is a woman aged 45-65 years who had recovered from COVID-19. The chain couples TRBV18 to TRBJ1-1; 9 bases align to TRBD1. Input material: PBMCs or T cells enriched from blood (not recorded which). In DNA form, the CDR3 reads TGTGCCAGCTCACGGGAGACAGGGGGTCGCACTGAAGCTTTCTTT. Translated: CASSRETGGRTEAFF. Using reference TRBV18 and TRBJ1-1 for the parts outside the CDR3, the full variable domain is NAGVMQNPRHLVRRRGQEARLRCSPMKGHSHVYWYRQLPEEGLKFMVYLQKENIIDESGMPKERFSAEFPKEGPSILRIQQVVRGDSAAYFCASSRETGGRTEAFFGQGTRLTVV.